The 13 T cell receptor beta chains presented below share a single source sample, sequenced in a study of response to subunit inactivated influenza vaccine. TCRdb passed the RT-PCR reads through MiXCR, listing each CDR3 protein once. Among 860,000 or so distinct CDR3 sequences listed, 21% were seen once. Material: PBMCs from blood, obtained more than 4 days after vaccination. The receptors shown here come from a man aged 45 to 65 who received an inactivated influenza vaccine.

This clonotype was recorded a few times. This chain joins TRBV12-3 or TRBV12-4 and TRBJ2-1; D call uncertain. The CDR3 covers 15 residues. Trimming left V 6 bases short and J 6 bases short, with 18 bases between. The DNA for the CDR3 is TGTGCCAGCAGCCGTAGAGCTGCAACTCTCAATGAGCAGTTCTTC. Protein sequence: CASSRRAATLNEQFF.

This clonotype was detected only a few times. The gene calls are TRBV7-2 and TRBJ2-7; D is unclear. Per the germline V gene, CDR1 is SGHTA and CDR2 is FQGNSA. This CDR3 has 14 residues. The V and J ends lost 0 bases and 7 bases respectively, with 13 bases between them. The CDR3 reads CASSLAILSGEQYF. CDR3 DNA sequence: TGTGCCAGCAGCTTAGCTATACTGAGTGGAGAGCAGTACTTC. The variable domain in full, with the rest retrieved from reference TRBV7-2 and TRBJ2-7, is GAGVSQSPSNKVTEKGKDVELRCDPISGHTALYWYRQSLGQGLEFLIYFQGNSAPDKSGLPSDRFSAERTGGSVSTLTIQRTQQEDSAVYLCASSLAILSGEQYFGPGTRLTVT.

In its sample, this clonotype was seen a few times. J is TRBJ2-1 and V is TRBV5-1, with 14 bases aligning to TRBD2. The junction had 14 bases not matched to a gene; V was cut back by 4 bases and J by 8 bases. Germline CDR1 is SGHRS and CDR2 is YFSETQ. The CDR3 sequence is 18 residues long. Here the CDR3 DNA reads TGCGCCAGCAGCCCGGGACTAGCGGGAGTCACCCGGCCCTATGAGCAGTTCTTC. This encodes CASSPGLAGVTRPYEQFF.

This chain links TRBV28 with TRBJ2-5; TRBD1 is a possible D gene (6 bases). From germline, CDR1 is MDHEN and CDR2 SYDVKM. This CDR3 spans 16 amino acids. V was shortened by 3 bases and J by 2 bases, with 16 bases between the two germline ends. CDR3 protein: CASSFGVGGRQETQYF. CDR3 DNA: TGTGCCAGCAGTTTTGGTGTAGGGGGTCGGCAAGAGACCCAGTACTTC. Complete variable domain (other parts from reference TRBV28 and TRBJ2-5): DVKVTQSSRYLVKRTGEKVFLECVQDMDHENMFWYRQDPGLGLRLIYFSYDVKMKEKGDIPEGYSVSREKKERFSLILESASTNQTSMYLCASSFGVGGRQETQYFGPGTRLLVL.

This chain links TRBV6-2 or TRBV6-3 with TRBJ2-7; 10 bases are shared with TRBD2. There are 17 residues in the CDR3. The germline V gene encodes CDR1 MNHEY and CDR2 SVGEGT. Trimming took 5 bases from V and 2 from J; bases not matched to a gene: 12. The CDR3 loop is CASSRGSGGPNTYEQYF. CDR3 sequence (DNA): TGTGCCAGCAGTAGAGGTAGCGGGGGGCCGAATACCTACGAGCAGTACTTC.

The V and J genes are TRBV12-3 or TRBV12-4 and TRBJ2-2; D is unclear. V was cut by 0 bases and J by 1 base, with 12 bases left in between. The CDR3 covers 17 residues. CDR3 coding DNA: TGTGCCAGCAGTTTAGCGTGGCAATTGAGGAACACCGGGGAGCTGTTTTTT. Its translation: CASSLAWQLRNTGELFF.

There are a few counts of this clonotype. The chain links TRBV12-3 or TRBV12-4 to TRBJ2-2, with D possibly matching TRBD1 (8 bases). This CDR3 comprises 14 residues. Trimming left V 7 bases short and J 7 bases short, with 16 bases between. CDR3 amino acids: CASTPTGEGGELFF. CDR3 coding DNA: TGTGCCAGCACCCCGACAGGGGAGGGCGGGGAGCTGTTTTTT.

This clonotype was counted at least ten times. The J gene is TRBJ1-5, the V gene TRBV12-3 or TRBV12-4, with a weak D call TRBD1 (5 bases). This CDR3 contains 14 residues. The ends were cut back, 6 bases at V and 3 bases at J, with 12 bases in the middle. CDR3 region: CASRPGTDNQPQHF. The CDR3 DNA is TGTGCCAGCAGGCCCGGGACGGACAATCAGCCCCAGCATTTT.

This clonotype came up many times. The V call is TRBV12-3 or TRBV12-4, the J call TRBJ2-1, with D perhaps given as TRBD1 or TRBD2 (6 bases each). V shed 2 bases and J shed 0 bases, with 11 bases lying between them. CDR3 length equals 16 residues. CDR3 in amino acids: CASSLRGVGSYNEQFF. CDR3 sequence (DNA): TGTGCCAGCAGTTTAAGGGGGGTCGGCTCCTACAATGAGCAGTTCTTC.

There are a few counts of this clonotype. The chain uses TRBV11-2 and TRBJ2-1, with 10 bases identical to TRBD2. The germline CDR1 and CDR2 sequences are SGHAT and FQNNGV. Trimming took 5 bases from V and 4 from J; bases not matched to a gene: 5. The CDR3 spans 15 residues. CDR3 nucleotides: TGTGCCAGCAGCGCACTAGCGGGGAGATACAATGAGCAGTTCTTC. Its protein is CASSALAGRYNEQFF.

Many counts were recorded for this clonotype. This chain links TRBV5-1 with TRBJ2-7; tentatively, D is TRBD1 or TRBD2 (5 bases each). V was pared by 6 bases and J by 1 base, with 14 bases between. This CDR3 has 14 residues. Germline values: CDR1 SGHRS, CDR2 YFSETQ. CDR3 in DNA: TGCGCCAGCACGACCGGGACGGGATCCTACGAGCAGTACTTC. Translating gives CASTTGTGSYEQYF. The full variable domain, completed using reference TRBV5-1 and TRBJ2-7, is KAGVTQTPRYLIKTRGQQVTLSCSPISGHRSVSWYQQTPGQGLQFLFEYFSETQRNKGNFPGRFSGRQFSNSRSEMNVSTLELGDSALYLCASTTGTGSYEQYFGPGTRLTVT.

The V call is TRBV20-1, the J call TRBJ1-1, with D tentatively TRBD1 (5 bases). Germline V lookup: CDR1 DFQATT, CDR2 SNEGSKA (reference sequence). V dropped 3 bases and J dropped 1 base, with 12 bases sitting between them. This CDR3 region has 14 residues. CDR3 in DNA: TGCAGTGCTAGTGGGGGACGGAGGAACACTGAAGCTTTCTTT. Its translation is CSASGGRRNTEAFF.

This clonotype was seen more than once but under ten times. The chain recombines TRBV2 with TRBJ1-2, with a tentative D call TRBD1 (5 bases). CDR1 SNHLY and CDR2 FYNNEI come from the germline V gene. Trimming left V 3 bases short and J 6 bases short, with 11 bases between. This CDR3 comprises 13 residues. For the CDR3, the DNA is TGTGCCAGCAGTGAGGAGGGGTCGCATGGCTACACCTTC. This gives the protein CASSEEGSHGYTF.